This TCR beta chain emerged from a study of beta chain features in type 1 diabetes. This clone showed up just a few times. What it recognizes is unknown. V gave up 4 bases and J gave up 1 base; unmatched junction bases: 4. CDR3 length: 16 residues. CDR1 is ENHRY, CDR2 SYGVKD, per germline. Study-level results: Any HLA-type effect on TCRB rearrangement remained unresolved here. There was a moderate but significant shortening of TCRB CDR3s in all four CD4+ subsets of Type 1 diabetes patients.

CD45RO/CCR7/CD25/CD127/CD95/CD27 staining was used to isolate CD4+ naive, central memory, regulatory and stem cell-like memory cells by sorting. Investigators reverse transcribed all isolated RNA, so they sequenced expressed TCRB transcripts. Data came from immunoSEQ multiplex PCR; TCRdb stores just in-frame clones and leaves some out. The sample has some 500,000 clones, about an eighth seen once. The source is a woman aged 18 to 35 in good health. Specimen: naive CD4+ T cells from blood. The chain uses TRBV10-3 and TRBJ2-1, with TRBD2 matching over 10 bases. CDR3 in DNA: TGTGCCATCAGTGCCGGGACTAGCGCGTCCTACAATGAGCAGTTCTTC. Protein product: CAISAGTSASYNEQFF.